This T cell receptor (beta chain) was documented in a study of T cells in Graves' hyperthyroidism and ophthalmopathy. Researchers barred patients who had uncontrolled infection, other autoimmune disease, pregnancy or lactation. Clinical symptoms, serum thyroxine and TRAb, thyroid ultrasound and orbital computed tomography together formed the diagnostic basis. Any symptoms of ophthalmopathy came after the first hyperthyroidism diagnosis, from which the blood sample dates. CDR1 is DFQATT, CDR2 SNEGSKA, per germline (reference sequence). The CDR3 is 15 residues long. V was clipped by 5 bases and J by 4 bases; unmatched bases: 9. TCR beta CDR3 sequences were amplified from RNA transcripts. When the TCR CDR3 underwent first-round RT-PCR, the HTBI primer set was used. TCRdb independently ran MiXCR on the multiplex PCR reads; one entry per CDR3 protein. Of some 270,000 distinct CDR3 sequences listed, about 14% were seen once; the top ten hold roughly 7.5%.

The clonotype was recovered from a woman aged 30 to 39 with Graves' hyperthyroidism that later progressed to Graves' ophthalmopathy. Sequenced sample: blood. The genes are TRBV20-1 and TRBJ1-3; 9 nucleotides match TRBD1. CDR3: CSAPDPGQGGNTIYF. CDR3 coding DNA: TGCAGTGCTCCCGACCCGGGACAGGGAGGAAACACCATATATTTT.